These 24 T cell receptor beta chains came from one sample sequenced in a study of blood T cell repertoires in COVID-19. Profiled with immunoSEQ multiplex PCR; TCRdb holds only in-frame clones, not every one. The sample has more than 95,000 clones, roughly 90% seen once. Sequencing was carried out using peripheral blood. Every receptor here comes from a human donor in a cohort sampled during active COVID-19.

The chain carries TRBV20-1 and TRBJ2-1; D gene uncertain. The CDR3 consists of 10 residues. The V gene lost 4 bases and the J gene lost 7 bases, with 5 bases spanning the gap. The germline gives CDR1 DFQATT, CDR2 SNEGSKA (reference sequence). The CDR3: CSATLNEQFF. The CDR3 nucleotides read TGCAGTGCTACCTTAAATGAGCAGTTCTTC.

This rearrangement joins TRBV7-9 to TRBJ1-5; 8 bases map to TRBD1. This CDR3 has 14 amino acids. Germline values: CDR1 SEHNR, CDR2 FQNEAQ (reference sequence). V shed 3 bases, J shed 4 bases, and the junction held 2 bases outside the gene matches. The CDR3 DNA reads TGTGCCAGCAGCTTGACAGGGGCTAATCAGCCCCAGCATTTT. Translated: CASSLTGANQPQHF.

This clone has a single count. This rearrangement joins TRBV6-6 to TRBJ2-3; TRBD2 matches at 12 bases. The germline V gene has CDR1 MNHNY and CDR2 SVGAGI (reference sequence). CDR3 length: 17 amino acids. Losses at the gene ends were 5 bases for V and 1 base for J; bases not matched to a gene: 7. The CDR3 here is CASSRRLAGARTDTQYF. Here the CDR3 DNA reads TGTGCCAGCAGTCGGCGACTAGCGGGAGCCCGCACAGATACGCAGTATTTT.

The chain is built from TRBV24-1 and TRBJ2-1, with a possible D match to TRBD2 (6 bases). V was clipped by 1 base and J by 7 bases, with 16 bases between them. Germline CDR1 is KGHDR and CDR2 is SFDVKD. The CDR3 length is 16 residues. The CDR3: CATSDLKRDWPNEQFF. The DNA for the CDR3 is TGTGCCACCAGTGATTTAAAAAGGGACTGGCCTAATGAGCAGTTCTTC.

CDR3 DNA: TGTGCCAGCAGGGAGACAGGATCGGGTTCGGCCCAGTACTTC. Amino acids: CASRETGSGSAQYF. The chain is built from TRBV2 and TRBJ2-5; maybe TRBD1 (6 bases). V lost 6 bases and J lost 9, with 20 bases in between. CDR3 size: 14 residues. Looked up from germline, CDR1 is SNHLY and CDR2 is FYNNEI.

The rearrangement links TRBV6-1 to TRBJ1-2; D possibly corresponds to TRBD1 (5 bases). Germline V gene sequence: CDR1 MNHNS, CDR2 SASEGT. The CDR3 has 16 amino acids. V was trimmed by 1 base and J by 0 bases, leaving 12 bases between them. CDR3 nucleotides: TGTGCCAGCAGTGAAGGGTGGACATTAGCTAACTATGGCTACACCTTC. Translation: CASSEGWTLANYGYTF.

The gene calls are TRBV12-3 or TRBV12-4 and TRBJ2-7; D may be TRBD2 (6 bases). CDR3 length equals 13 residues. Deletions cut 2 bases from V and 5 bases from J, with 10 bases between. CDR3 sequence (DNA): TGTGCCAGCAGTTTATTGGGGAGGCACGAGCAGTACTTC. Its protein is CASSLLGRHEQYF.

The chain has TRBV6-5 and TRBJ1-5; D is undetermined. V dropped 6 bases and J dropped 0 bases, with 12 bases sitting between them. CDR3 size: 15 residues. The germline CDR1 and CDR2 sequences are MNHEY and SVGAGI. The CDR3 loop reads CASRRLSYSNQPQHF. The CDR3 nucleotides are TGTGCCAGCAGAAGACTGAGCTATAGCAATCAGCCCCAGCATTTT.

The rearrangement links TRBV11-2 to TRBJ1-2; tentative D call: TRBD1 (5 bases). CDR3 length: 14 amino acids. The V and J ends lost 5 bases and 3 bases respectively, with 13 bases between them. CDR1 is SGHAT, CDR2 FQNNGV, per germline. The CDR3 loop is CASSPIRRDYGYTF. DNA for the CDR3: TGTGCCAGCAGCCCTATCCGCAGGGACTATGGCTACACCTTC.

This clone occurred once. The V and J genes are TRBV3-1 (or the pseudogene TRBV3-2) and TRBJ2-4; 8 bases are shared with TRBD2. CDR3 length: 16 amino acids. CDR1 is LGHDT and CDR2 is YNNKEL in the germline V gene (reference sequence). Germline trimming cut 3 bases from V and 1 base from J; bases unmatched to any gene: 5. The CDR3 nucleotides read TGTGCCAGCAGCCAGCCGACTAGCGCGGCCAAAAACATTCAGTACTTC. Translation: CASSQPTSAAKNIQYF.

The genes are TRBV4-1 and TRBJ2-7; tentatively, D is TRBD2 (7 bases). V was pared by 3 bases and J by 6 bases, with 21 bases between. CDR1 and CDR2 from the germline V gene are MGHRA and YSYEKL. This CDR3 is built from 16 residues. This CDR3 is CASSHPPTGGWSEQYF. CDR3 nucleotide sequence: TGCGCCAGCAGCCATCCCCCAACGGGGGGCTGGAGCGAGCAGTACTTC.

The chain joins TRBV3-1 (or the pseudogene TRBV3-2) to TRBJ2-5, with D unresolved. The germline V and J ends were trimmed by 1 base and 6 bases, with 15 bases remaining between them. This CDR3 spans 15 amino acids. CDR1 and CDR2 (germline): LGHDT, YNNKEL (reference sequence). The chain's CDR3 is CASSQGILGAKTQYF. DNA for the CDR3: TGTGCCAGCAGCCAAGGGATTCTAGGAGCGAAGACCCAGTACTTC.

The chain is built from TRBV4-2 and TRBJ2-2, with 14 bases identical to TRBD2. The CDR3 totals 18 residues. With V trimmed by 4 bases and J by 1 base, 5 bases remained unmatched. The V gene's germline CDR1 is LGHNA and CDR2 YNFKEQ. The chain's CDR3 is CASSPWTSGGLNTGELFF. CDR3 coding DNA: TGTGCCAGCAGCCCATGGACTAGCGGGGGGCTGAACACCGGGGAGCTGTTTTTT.

V usage is TRBV9 and J usage is TRBJ2-5; 7 bases align to TRBD2. The V gene end was trimmed by 0 bases and the J gene end by 4 bases; junction bases not matched to a gene: 3. This CDR3 is 14 amino acids long. Germline lookup yields CDR1 SGDLS and CDR2 YYNGEE. This CDR3 reads CASSVGGGGETQYF. In DNA form, the CDR3 reads TGTGCCAGCAGCGTAGGTGGCGGGGGAGAGACCCAGTACTTC.

The genes are TRBV6-2 or TRBV6-3 and TRBJ1-1; the D is unclear. This CDR3 has 13 amino acids. The ends were cut back, 6 bases at V and 1 base at J, with 9 bases in the middle. Germline V lookup: CDR1 MNHEY, CDR2 SVGEGT. The CDR3 loop reads CASSRSGNTEAFF. The DNA for the CDR3 is TGTGCCAGCAGCAGATCGGGGAACACTGAAGCTTTCTTT.

J is TRBJ2-1 and V is TRBV28; perhaps TRBD2 as D (6 bases). The CDR3 is made up of 13 amino acids. CDR1 MDHEN and CDR2 SYDVKM come from the germline V gene. Deletions cut 8 bases from V and 5 bases from J, with 13 bases between. CDR3 DNA sequence: TGTGCCAGCGAGAGACTAGGTCACAATGAGCAGTTCTTC. It translates to CASERLGHNEQFF.

This chain connects TRBV28 to TRBJ2-7; tentatively, D is TRBD1 (6 bases). CDR3 length: 16 amino acids. Trimming took off 4 bases at V and 2 bases at J, with 18 bases between the two ends. Germline CDR1 MDHEN, CDR2 SYDVKM. The CDR3 DNA sequence: TGTGCCAGCAGTTCGAGGGGCAGGGGTATTGCCTACGAGCAGTACTTC. Its translation is CASSSRGRGIAYEQYF.

The V call is TRBV4-1, the J call TRBJ2-7, with 7 bases aligning to TRBD1. Per the germline V gene, CDR1 is MGHRA and CDR2 is YSYEKL. With 5 bases clipped from V and 5 bases from J, the junction kept 12 bases outside the gene matches. This CDR3 comprises 15 residues. Written as DNA, the CDR3 is TGCGCCAGCAGCACCCTAGACAGGGTCAGGCACGAGCAGTACTTC. Translation gives CASSTLDRVRHEQYF.

This rearrangement joins TRBV5-4 to TRBJ2-7; 8 bases match TRBD2. This CDR3 has 14 residues. After removal of 4 bases from V and 0 bases from J, the junction contained 3 bases not matched to a gene. Germline CDR1 reads SGHNT; CDR2 reads YYREEE (reference sequence). The DNA of the CDR3 is TGTGCCAGCAGCCGCGGGGGGTTCTCCTACGAGCAGTACTTC. Amino acids: CASSRGGFSYEQYF.

This clone was counted a single time. The chain couples TRBV7-8 to TRBJ2-7; D possibly corresponds to TRBD1 (6 bases). CDR1 is SGHVS, CDR2 FQNEAQ, per germline. V was pared by 3 bases and J by 6 bases, with 12 bases between. The CDR3 runs 13 residues. Written as DNA, the CDR3 is TGTGCCAGCAGCTTCCGGCAGGGGTTCGAGCAGTACTTC. This gives the protein CASSFRQGFEQYF. The full variable domain, its missing parts supplied by reference TRBV7-8 and TRBJ2-7, is GAGVSQSPRYKVAKRGQDVALRCDPISGHVSLFWYQQALGQGPEFLTYFQNEAQLDKSGLPSDRFFAERPEGSVSTLKIQRTQQEDSAVYLCASSFRQGFEQYFGPGTRLTVT.

The chain is built from TRBV19 and TRBJ1-2; TRBD1 might be the D (6 bases). The ends were cut back, 8 bases at V and 4 bases at J, with 23 bases in the middle. This CDR3 spans 16 amino acids. Per germline, CDR1 LNHDA and CDR2 SQIVND (reference sequence). CDR3 in DNA: TGTGCCAGTCGAGCTCCCCCCCCCAGGGGCTCCTATGGCTACACCTTC. This translates into CASRAPPPRGSYGYTF.

The chain carries TRBV10-3 and TRBJ1-5; 7 bases fit TRBD1. Germline CDR1 is ENHRY and CDR2 is SYGVKD. CDR3 length: 17 amino acids. V shed 0 bases and J 4 bases; nucleotides not matched to a gene: 9. CDR3 loop: CAISESQGLNANQPQHF. CDR3 sequence (DNA): TGTGCCATCAGTGAGTCACAGGGGCTGAACGCAAATCAGCCCCAGCATTTT.

The J gene is TRBJ2-7, the V gene TRBV10-3, with 7 bases that match TRBD2. Germline V CDR1 and CDR2: ENHRY, SYGVKD. V shed 6 bases and J 2 bases; nucleotides not matched to a gene: 4. The CDR3 length is 13 residues. The CDR3 region has the DNA TGTGCCATCAGGCGGGAGTCGACCTACGAGCAGTACTTC. It encodes CAIRRESTYEQYF.

The rearrangement joins TRBV11-2 to TRBJ1-1; D possibly corresponds to TRBD1 (6 bases). This CDR3 is 17 amino acids long. V was clipped by 7 bases and J by 0 bases, with 21 bases between them. Germline V gene lookup returns CDR1 SGHAT and CDR2 FQNNGV. The CDR3 nucleotides read TGTGCCAGCACCGGATTGGGGGGGCCCCGCATGAACACTGAAGCTTTCTTT. This gives the protein CASTGLGGPRMNTEAFF.